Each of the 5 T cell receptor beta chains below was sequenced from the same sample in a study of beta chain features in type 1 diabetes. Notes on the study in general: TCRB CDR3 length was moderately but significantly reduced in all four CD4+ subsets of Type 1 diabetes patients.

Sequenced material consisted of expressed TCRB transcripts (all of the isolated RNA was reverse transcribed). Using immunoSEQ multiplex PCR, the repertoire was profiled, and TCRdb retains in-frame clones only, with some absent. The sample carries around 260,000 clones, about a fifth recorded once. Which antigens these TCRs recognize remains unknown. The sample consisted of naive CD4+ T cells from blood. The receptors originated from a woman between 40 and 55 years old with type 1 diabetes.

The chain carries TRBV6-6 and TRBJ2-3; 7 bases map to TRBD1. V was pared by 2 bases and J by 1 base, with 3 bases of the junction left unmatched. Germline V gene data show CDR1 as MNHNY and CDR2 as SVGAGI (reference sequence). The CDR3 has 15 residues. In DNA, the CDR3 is TGTGCCAGCAGTTACGCGCAGGGGGGCACAGATACGCAGTATTTT. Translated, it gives CASSYAQGGTDTQYF.

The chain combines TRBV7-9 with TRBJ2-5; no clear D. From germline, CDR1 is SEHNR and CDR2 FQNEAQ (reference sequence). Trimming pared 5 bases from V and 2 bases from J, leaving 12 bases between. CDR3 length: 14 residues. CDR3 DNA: TGTGCCAGCAGCGGAGAAAGCAGACAAGAGACCCAGTACTTC. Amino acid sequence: CASSGESRQETQYF.

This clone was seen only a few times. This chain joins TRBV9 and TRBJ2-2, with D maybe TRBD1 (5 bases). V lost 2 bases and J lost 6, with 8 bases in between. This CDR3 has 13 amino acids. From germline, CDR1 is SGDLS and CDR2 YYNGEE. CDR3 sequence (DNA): TGTGCCAGCAGCGTGTTAGGGGCCGGGGAGCTGTTTTTT. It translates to CASSVLGAGELFF.

DNA for the CDR3: TGTGCCAGCAGCTTAGCGCAGGGTGGAGGGGCCAACGTCCTGACTTTC. As protein: CASSLAQGGGANVLTF. V is TRBV7-9 and J is TRBJ2-6; D might be TRBD1 (5 bases). The germline V and J ends were trimmed by 0 bases and 4 bases, with 10 bases remaining between them. Germline lookup yields CDR1 SEHNR and CDR2 FQNEAQ (reference sequence). The CDR3 contains 16 residues.

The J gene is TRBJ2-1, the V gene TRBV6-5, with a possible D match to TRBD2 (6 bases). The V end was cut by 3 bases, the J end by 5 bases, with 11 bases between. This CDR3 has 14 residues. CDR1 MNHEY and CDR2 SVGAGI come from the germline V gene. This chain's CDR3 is CASSYRLANNEQFF. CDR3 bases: TGTGCCAGCAGTTATCGGCTAGCGAACAATGAGCAGTTCTTC.